One sample yielded the 4 T cell receptor beta chains listed below, sequenced in a study of cytomegalovirus exposure and HLA in healthy donors. Profiling relied on immunoSEQ multiplex PCR, and the TCRdb table lists in-frame clones only, not all of them. The data contain about 160,000 clones, just under 90% of them seen just once; the ten biggest clones take up 10% to 13%. The sequenced sample was PBMCs. The receptors were sampled from a woman aged 18-35 years in good health and CMV-seropositive.

This sequence joins TRBV28 and TRBJ1-2; a possible D gene is TRBD1 (5 bases). The CDR3 spans 14 residues. In germline, CDR1 is MDHEN, CDR2 SYDVKM. The V gene lost 7 bases and the J gene lost 4 bases, with 16 bases spanning the gap. The CDR3 is CASTLETAAYGYTF. The CDR3 coding sequence is TGTGCCAGCACTTTGGAGACAGCCGCCTATGGCTACACCTTC.

V is TRBV2 and J is TRBJ1-2, with 8 bases aligning to TRBD1. This CDR3 spans 14 amino acids. Germline V gives CDR1 SNHLY, CDR2 FYNNEI. Germline trimming cut 6 bases from V and 3 bases from J; bases unmatched to any gene: 6. Written as DNA, the CDR3 is TGTGCCAGCAGCGATTCGGGACAGGACTATGGCTACACCTTC. Residues: CASSDSGQDYGYTF.

This clone appeared a single time. This chain joins TRBV27 and TRBJ1-5; 9 bases match TRBD1. This CDR3 is 15 amino acids long. Trimming took 6 bases from V and 9 from J; bases not matched to a gene: 12. Germline V CDR1 and CDR2: MNHEY, SMNVEV (reference sequence). The DNA of the CDR3 is TGTGCCAGCAGGCCCATGGGACAGGGTGGGTTGCCCCAGCATTTT. Its protein is CASRPMGQGGLPQHF.

This clone was seen only once. The chain is built from TRBV1 and TRBJ2-1; TRBD2, the table's D call, was not compared with the DNA. TRBV1 is an annotated pseudogene. There are 19 residues in the CDR3. The CDR3 region is CTSSQDPGLAGEGLNEQFF. The CDR3 DNA sequence: TGCACCAGCAGCCAAGACCCGGGACTAGCGGGAGAAGGTTTGAATGAGCAGTTCTTC.